The sequence of this T cell receptor (beta chain) was determined in a study of cytomegalovirus exposure and HLA in healthy donors. On the study more broadly: Later analysis reported that the approximately 120 validation repertoires shared the platform of the approximately 620 first-cohort repertoires.

Study results and caveats: The finding came from a later analysis; first-cohort TCR clusters tended to co-occur in the approximately 120 validation repertoires. The authors listed roughly 150 TCR beta chains as cytomegalovirus-associated.

Here immunoSEQ multiplex PCR was the method, and the copy in TCRdb shows in-frame clones only, minus some. The table has about 360,000 clones, roughly 88% seen once; the top ten hold approximately 0.8%. This CDR3 contains 19 residues. V lost 3 bases to trimming and J lost 4 bases, with 23 bases between them. Germline loops: CDR1 SGHRS, CDR2 YFSETQ. A note on this clone: As yet, its antigen is unknown.

The sample consisted of PBMCs. This receptor was taken from a woman aged 18-29 years in good health and CMV-seronegative. This chain joins TRBV5-1 and TRBJ1-6, with D possibly being TRBD1 (5 bases). The CDR3 reads CASSSSFAVSGGYNSPLHF. The DNA for the CDR3 is TGCGCCAGCAGCTCTTCCTTTGCCGTTAGCGGGGGTTATAATTCACCCCTCCACTTT.